These T cell receptor beta chains were read from a single sample in a study of blood T cells in healthy people across ages. TCRdb fed the 5' RACE reads into MiXCR, producing one record per CDR3 protein. The table shows about 650,000 distinct CDR3 sequences, with over 40% occurring only once. Sequences were obtained from blood. These receptors came from a woman of 80 years or more in good health. Both conserved end residues are part of each CDR3.

TRBJ2-3 | TRBV10-3 | CAIKRPVADTQYF
TRBJ2-2 | TRBV20-1 | CSTPTGGPDGELFF
TRBJ2-6 | TRBV27 | CASTPLLSGANVLTF
NA | TRBV28 | CASSLKAGQGEQYF
TRBJ2-3 | TRBV6-2/TRBV6-3 | CASRLAGGENTQYF
TRBJ1-2 | TRBV3-1 | CASSQGGTGGYGYTF
TRBJ2-7 | TRBV20-1 | CSARRTGRYEQYF
TRBJ2-1 | TRBV2 | CASSDAGGRYNEQFF
TRBJ2-7 | TRBV27 | CASSPLGFTYEQYF
TRBJ2-7 | TRBV3-1 | CASSQERTGSSYEQYF
TRBJ1-4 | TRBV2 | CASSEDWSAKLFF
TRBJ2-1 | TRBV29-1 | CSVLSGISYNEQFF
NA | TRBV7-2 | CASSFGGRESETQYF
TRBJ2-2 | TRBV5-1 | CASSTGLAVNTGELFF
TRBJ1-4 | TRBV2 | CASTGEKKLFF
TRBJ1-1 | TRBV5-1 | CASSLDREHTEAFF
TRBJ1-4 | TRBV4-1 | CASSQDSTGRATNEKLFF
TRBJ2-3 | TRBV20-1 | CSATGLAGSRDTQYF
TRBJ2-2 | TRBV6-5 | CASSAQPMNTGELFF
TRBJ2-1 | TRBV11-2 | CASSVARGGNEQFF
TRBJ1-6 | TRBV4-1 | CASSLRWEGRVDNSPLHF
TRBJ2-3 | TRBV12-3/TRBV12-4 | CASSFGVASTDTQYF
TRBJ2-5 | TRBV7-2 | CASSGDWREQYF
TRBJ1-2 | TRBV5-1 | CASSPGLGQPGYGYTF
TRBJ2-1 | TRBV27 | CASSFSGRAFSYNEQFF
TRBJ2-7 | TRBV13 | CASSFSTDSYEQYF
TRBJ2-1 | TRBV14 | CASNRSSADEQFF
NA | TRBV4-1 | CASSQTGGRGEQYF
TRBJ2-3 | TRBV7-2 | CASSFLSGGGRSDTQYF
TRBJ2-1 | TRBV2 | CASSGGATYNEQFF
TRBJ2-3 | TRBV5-1 | CASSLAASGESDTQYF
TRBJ2-5 | TRBV20-1 | CSASPEGDWETQYF
TRBJ1-5 | TRBV27 | CASSLIGGEVPQHF
TRBJ1-2 | TRBV6-1 | CASIRAEPGYNYGYTF
TRBJ2-3 | TRBV7-3 | CASSPFRGGSTDTQYF
TRBJ2-7 | TRBV2 | CASSPSSGGGYEQYF
TRBJ2-5 | TRBV5-1 | CASSADSHQETQYF
TRBJ1-2 | TRBV23-1 | CASSHRTGENYGYTF
TRBJ2-7 | TRBV5-5 | CASSFQQGVQYF
TRBJ1-1 | TRBV12-3/TRBV12-4 | CASSVGQGHTEAFF
TRBJ2-3 | TRBV20-1 | CSANGLAGPDTQYF
TRBJ2-7 | TRBV9 | CASSVSPTSGMFEQYF
TRBJ2-1 | TRBV19 | CASCAGSLGWNEQFF
TRBJ2-2 | TRBV5-1 | CASSENTGELFF
TRBJ2-3 | TRBV12-3/TRBV12-4 | CASSFRLGGGAPDTQYF